The 32 T cell receptor beta chains in this list originate from one sample, sequenced in a study of cytomegalovirus exposure and HLA in healthy donors. This PCR relied on a set of 60 Vbeta primers and 13 Jbeta primers. The repertoire was sequenced with immunoSEQ multiplex PCR; TCRdb's copy has only in-frame clones and lacks some. This sample has about 120,000 clones, with around 70% found just once. The sample comprised PBMCs. The receptors stem from a man aged 25-45 years in good health and CMV-seropositive.

The V gene is TRBV18, the J gene TRBJ2-5; 11 positions agree with TRBD1. Germline-derived CDR1 and CDR2 are KGHSH and LQKENI. CDR3 length: 14 amino acids. The J segment lost 5 bases and the V segment lost 8 bases, leaving 7 bases of the junction unmatched. Here the CDR3 reads CASTQDRGQETQYF. In nucleotides, the CDR3 is TGTGCCAGCACCCAGGACAGGGGGCAGGAGACCCAGTACTTC.

V and J are TRBV27 and TRBJ2-7, with 13 bases fitting TRBD2. The length of the CDR3 is 13 residues. V shed 4 bases and J 12 bases; nucleotides not matched to a gene: 6. CDR1 and CDR2 from the germline V gene are MNHEY and SMNVEV (reference sequence). CDR3 region: CASSYSGTSGMYF. In DNA, the CDR3 is TGTGCCAGCAGTTACTCCGGGACTAGCGGGATGTACTTC.

The chain combines TRBV7-2 with TRBJ1-2; 11 bases line up with TRBD1. CDR3 length: 15 amino acids. Germline V gene lookup returns CDR1 SGHTA and CDR2 FQGNSA. V gave up 4 bases and J gave up 2 bases; unmatched junction bases: 3. The CDR3 loop is CASSSRTGGNYGYTF. For the CDR3, the DNA is TGTGCCAGCAGCTCCCGGACAGGGGGCAACTATGGCTACACCTTC.

This chain joins TRBV5-4 and TRBJ1-3, with no clear D. Trimming removed 2 bases at V and 0 bases at J, with 6 bases between. CDR3 length equals 14 residues. Germline V gives CDR1 SGHNT, CDR2 YYREEE (reference sequence). The CDR3 DNA follows: TGTGCCAGCAGCTTAGGGAGCTCTGGAAACACCATATATTTT. This encodes CASSLGSSGNTIYF.

The rearrangement links TRBV7-9 to TRBJ2-7, with TRBD2 identical over 7 bases. Germline values: CDR1 SEHNR, CDR2 FQNEAQ (reference sequence). J gave up 6 bases and V 4 bases, and 6 bases lay outside the gene matches. The CDR3 loop spans 13 amino acids. CDR3 region: CASSSGEGLEQYF. The CDR3 DNA follows: TGTGCCAGCAGCTCTGGGGAGGGCCTCGAGCAGTACTTC.

This clone has only one observation. This chain connects TRBV4-3 to TRBJ2-1, with 11 bases lining up with TRBD2. The CDR3 has 15 amino acids. With 4 bases clipped from V and 2 bases from J, the junction kept 1 base outside the gene matches. CDR1 and CDR2 (germline): LGHNA, YSLEER. The CDR3 DNA sequence: TGCGCCAGCAGCCCACTAGCGGGAGCCTACAATGAGCAGTTCTTC. It encodes CASSPLAGAYNEQFF.

The chain couples TRBV7-3 to TRBJ2-3, with D possibly matching TRBD1 (5 bases). V lost 4 bases and J 1 base, leaving 12 bases between the germline ends. The CDR3 has 15 residues. Looked up from germline, CDR1 is SGHTA and CDR2 is FQGTGA. In DNA form, the CDR3 reads TGTGCCAGCAGCTCCGTTGGGGCGGGCACAGATACGCAGTATTTT. Residues: CASSSVGAGTDTQYF.

J is TRBJ2-1 and V is TRBV7-3; no reliable D call. The CDR3 consists of 16 residues. V lost 5 bases and J lost 1, with 15 bases in between. Germline loops: CDR1 SGHTA, CDR2 FQGTGA. CDR3 residues: CASSPHVAVSYNEQFF. CDR3 sequence (DNA): TGTGCCAGCAGCCCCCACGTCGCGGTATCCTACAATGAGCAGTTCTTC.

This chain joins TRBV29-1 and TRBJ2-1; 8 bases match TRBD2. CDR1 and CDR2 from the germline V gene are SQVTM and ANQGSEA. The V segment lost 4 bases and the J segment 0 bases; nucleotides outside the gene matches: 8. The CDR3 contains 16 residues. Here the CDR3 reads CSVGSSSGSSYNEQFF. In nucleotides, the CDR3 is TGCAGCGTTGGCTCCTCCAGCGGGAGCTCCTACAATGAGCAGTTCTTC.

About this clone: Other DNA sequences in this sample translate to the same CDR3. This sequence joins TRBV20-1 and TRBJ1-4; no clear D gene. The CDR3 runs 11 residues. Germline V gives CDR1 DFQATT, CDR2 SNEGSKA (reference sequence). V was shortened by 6 bases and J by 8 bases, with 10 bases between the two germline ends. The CDR3 nucleotides read TGCAGTGCCTCGTCAGGCGAAAAACTGTTTTTT. Amino acids: CSASSGEKLFF.

For this clone: Other DNA sequences in the sample encode the same CDR3. The V and J genes are TRBV19 and TRBJ1-1; TRBD1 matches 7 bases. V shed 6 bases, J shed 0 bases, and the junction held 1 base outside the gene matches. In germline, CDR1 is LNHDA, CDR2 SQIVND (reference sequence). CDR3 size: 13 residues. The CDR3 here is CASRGQLNTEAFF. CDR3 DNA: TGTGCCAGTAGGGGACAGTTGAACACTGAAGCTTTCTTT.

This clone was observed a handful of times. The chain has TRBV28 and TRBJ1-5; D is unclear. Germline V gene sequence: CDR1 MDHEN, CDR2 SYDVKM. V was clipped by 1 base and J by 1 base, with 14 bases between them. The CDR3 loop spans 17 amino acids. CDR3 residues: CASSLFPEISSNQPQHF. The CDR3 nucleotides are TGTGCCAGCAGTTTATTCCCCGAGATTTCCAGCAATCAGCCCCAGCATTTT.

The rearrangement links TRBV10-3 to TRBJ1-6, with D possibly being TRBD1 (5 bases). V lost 4 bases and J lost 0, with 7 bases in between. In germline, CDR1 is ENHRY, CDR2 SYGVKD. The CDR3 contains 15 residues. The CDR3 reads CAISVDSSYNSPLHF. CDR3 DNA: TGTGCCATCAGTGTTGACAGCTCCTATAATTCACCCCTCCACTTT.

This clone has more than one count but fewer than ten. This chain connects TRBV27 to TRBJ2-7, with a weak D call TRBD2 (5 bases). Deletions cut 5 bases from V and 6 bases from J, with 17 bases between. The CDR3 spans 14 residues. Germline values: CDR1 MNHEY, CDR2 SMNVEV (reference sequence). The CDR3 spells CASSGLSFPLEQYF. CDR3 coding DNA: TGTGCCAGCAGTGGACTCAGCTTCCCTCTCGAGCAGTACTTC.

The sample holds a few counts of this clone. The V call is TRBV5-5, the J call TRBJ2-2; TRBD1 aligns across 8 bases. V dropped 1 base and J dropped 0; count of bases not matched to a gene: 11. From germline, CDR1 is SGHKS and CDR2 YYEKEE (reference sequence). There are 19 residues in the CDR3. The CDR3, as DNA: TGTGCCAGCAGCTTGTTTTTGAGCCGGGACAGGACGAACACCGGGGAGCTGTTTTTT. Its protein is CASSLFLSRDRTNTGELFF.

This clone came up a few times. This chain links TRBV4-1 with TRBJ2-2, with 9 bases that match TRBD2. The CDR3 is made up of 15 amino acids. Germline V gives CDR1 MGHRA, CDR2 YSYEKL. J lost 6 bases, V lost 1 base, and 3 bases had no gene match. The CDR3 bases are TGCGCCAGCAGCCAAGGGCTAGCGGGACCCGGGGAGCTGTTTTTT. It specifies CASSQGLAGPGELFF.

Points on this clone: The same CDR3 can be traced to other DNA sequences in this sample. The chain recombines TRBV27 with TRBJ2-3; TRBD2 agrees at 8 bases. CDR1 is MNHEY, CDR2 SMNVEV, per germline (reference sequence). The CDR3 has 14 amino acids. The V gene end was trimmed by 5 bases and the J gene end by 6 bases; junction bases not matched to a gene: 7. The CDR3 region is CASSLGLAPDTQYF. The CDR3, as DNA: TGTGCCAGCAGTCTAGGACTAGCCCCGGATACGCAGTATTTT.

The chain combines TRBV27 with TRBJ2-5; 7 nucleotides line up with TRBD2. The ends lost 2 bases at V and 5 bases at J; junction bases unmatched: 11. This CDR3 is 16 amino acids long. Germline V gene lookup returns CDR1 MNHEY and CDR2 SMNVEV (reference sequence). CDR3 sequence (DNA): TGTGCCAGCAGTTTAGGAGTGGCGGGAGTGGGGGAGACCCAGTACTTC. Translating gives CASSLGVAGVGETQYF.

The chain is built from TRBV9 and TRBJ2-1, with 15 nucleotides matching TRBD2. The germline gives CDR1 SGDLS, CDR2 YYNGEE. The V and J ends lost 7 bases and 9 bases, in that order; junction bases with no gene match: 11. The CDR3 runs 16 residues. The CDR3 region has the DNA TGTGCCAGCGACGTAGGGACTAGCGGGAGGAGGACTGAGCAGTTCTTC. Protein: CASDVGTSGRRTEQFF.

This clone occurred a few times. Here the CDR3 reads CASSLRDLTSYEQYF. The CDR3 DNA sequence: TGTGCCAGCAGTTTACGGGACTTGACCTCCTACGAGCAGTACTTC. This chain joins TRBV28 and TRBJ2-7, with D possibly matching TRBD2 (6 bases). Germline V CDR1 and CDR2: MDHEN, SYDVKM. The CDR3 totals 15 residues. V lost 2 bases and J 0 bases, leaving 11 bases between the germline ends.

This chain links TRBV7-8 with TRBJ1-2; tentatively, D is TRBD1 (5 bases). The CDR3 has 16 amino acids. V was cut by 1 base and J by 2 bases, with 14 bases left in between. Germline CDR1 SGHVS, CDR2 FQNEAQ. Here the CDR3 reads CASSLVGQGINYGYTF. The DNA of the CDR3 is TGTGCCAGCAGCTTAGTGGGCCAGGGTATAAACTATGGCTACACCTTC.

The J gene is TRBJ2-3, the V gene TRBV11-2, with a tentative D call TRBD1 (6 bases). The germline CDR1 and CDR2 sequences are SGHAT and FQNNGV. The germline V and J ends were trimmed by 2 bases and 2 bases, with 14 bases remaining between them. This CDR3 comprises 16 residues. This CDR3 reads CASSLSQQGHTDTQYF. CDR3 bases: TGTGCCAGCAGCTTAAGTCAGCAGGGACACACAGATACGCAGTATTTT.

This chain uses TRBV27 with TRBJ1-6; the match to TRBD1 covers 7 bases. The CDR3 length is 15 residues. V lost 6 bases and J lost 5; bases outside the gene matches: 7. Germline CDR1 reads MNHEY; CDR2 reads SMNVEV (reference sequence). The CDR3 protein is CASSDRDSNNSPLHF. The CDR3 DNA sequence: TGTGCCAGCAGCGACCGGGACAGCAATAATTCACCCCTCCACTTT.

The J gene is TRBJ2-1, the V gene TRBV5-1, with 7 bases matching TRBD2. With V trimmed by 1 base and J by 3 bases, 7 bases remained unmatched. CDR3 size: 16 residues. The germline gives CDR1 SGHRS, CDR2 YFSETQ. CDR3 sequence: CASSLLAGVLYNEQFF. The CDR3 DNA follows: TGCGCCAGCAGCTTGTTGGCGGGGGTTCTCTACAATGAGCAGTTCTTC.

The V call is TRBV30, the J call TRBJ2-1, with TRBD2 matching 12 bases. J lost 9 bases, V lost 1 base, and 7 bases had no gene match. The CDR3 covers 15 residues. Germline loops: CDR1 GTSNPN, CDR2 SVGIG (reference sequence). The CDR3 here is CAWSALAGGKGEQFF. CDR3 DNA: TGTGCCTGGAGTGCGCTAGCGGGAGGGAAGGGTGAGCAGTTCTTC.

The DNA of the CDR3 is TGCGCCAGCAGCTTGGCCCCCCCCATCAACACTGAAGCTTTCTTT. This encodes CASSLAPPINTEAFF. The rearrangement uses TRBV5-1 and TRBJ1-1; D is unresolved. In germline, CDR1 is SGHRS, CDR2 YFSETQ. V lost 0 bases, J lost 2 bases, and 11 bases lay in between. This CDR3 has 15 residues.

J is TRBJ2-5 and V is TRBV6-1; 10 bases align to TRBD1. The junction had 4 bases not matched to a gene; V was cut back by 5 bases and J by 1 base. The CDR3 loop spans 15 amino acids. The V gene's germline CDR1 is MNHNS and CDR2 SASEGT. The CDR3 sequence: CASSRRTGGQETQYF. In DNA form, the CDR3 reads TGTGCCAGCAGTCGCCGGACAGGGGGCCAAGAGACCCAGTACTTC.

The rearrangement links TRBV28 to TRBJ2-3; TRBD2 might be the D (6 bases). CDR3 size: 16 residues. CDR1 MDHEN and CDR2 SYDVKM come from the germline V gene. Trimming removed 7 bases at V and 0 bases at J, with 17 bases between. For the CDR3, the DNA is TGTGCCAGCAAGCGGGTCGGAGACTCTAGCACAGATACGCAGTATTTT. Translation gives CASKRVGDSSTDTQYF.

The V and J genes are TRBV7-6 and TRBJ2-3; 7 bases agree with TRBD2. V dropped 1 base and J dropped 4; count of bases not matched to a gene: 11. The CDR3 spans 17 residues. Germline CDR1 reads SGHVS; CDR2 reads FNYEAQ. The CDR3 nucleotides are TGTGCCAGCAGCTTAGGGAGGAGGCGGGAGAGGGCAGATACGCAGTATTTT. Translating it yields CASSLGRRRERADTQYF.

The chain combines TRBV2 with TRBJ2-1; tentative D call: TRBD1 (9 bases). Germline assignment: CDR1 SNHLY and CDR2 FYNNEI. V was clipped by 10 bases and J by 8 bases, with 21 bases between them. This CDR3 comprises 14 residues. The CDR3 protein is CATRPGGDRDEQFF. Here the CDR3 DNA reads TGTGCCACCCGACCCGGGGGGGACAGGGATGAGCAGTTCTTC.

This chain joins TRBV5-4 and TRBJ1-1; D is undetermined. This CDR3 is built from 14 residues. Germline lookup yields CDR1 SGHNT and CDR2 YYREEE (reference sequence). Deletions cut 6 bases from V and 4 bases from J, with 16 bases between. The CDR3, as DNA: TGTGCCAGCACTCACCCCCACCCGGGCACTGAAGCTTTCTTT. Amino acid sequence: CASTHPHPGTEAFF.

V and J are TRBV7-9 and TRBJ2-7; possible D gene TRBD2, 6 bases. V was trimmed by 6 bases and J by 6 bases, leaving 15 bases between them. CDR1 and CDR2 (germline): SEHNR, FQNEAQ (reference sequence). The CDR3 runs to 13 residues. The CDR3: CASRWPGSPEQYF. CDR3 nucleotides: TGTGCCAGCAGATGGCCCGGGAGCCCCGAGCAGTACTTC.